This T cell receptor beta chain was sequenced in a study of identical twins. TCRdb ran MiXCR on the 5' RACE reads and lists one entry per CDR3 protein. The sample consists of hundreds of thousands of distinct CDR3 sequences, around a sixth of them appearing once. These sequences were also reported in another study, on T cells expressing NK-cell markers. From that study: The study sequenced eight donors, seven HCMV-seropositive and one seronegative.

The origin of this receptor is a woman aged 18-30 years in good health. The sequenced sample consisted of PBMCs.

The CDR3 reads CSAAGAASGYTF. CDR3 sequence (DNA): TGCAGTGCCGCAGGGGCGGCTTCTGGCTACACCTTC. The chain is built from TRBV20-1 and TRBJ1-2; perhaps TRBD1 as D (6 bases). Per the germline V gene, CDR1 is DFQATT and CDR2 is SNEGSKA (reference sequence). There are 12 residues in the CDR3. V lost 6 bases and J lost 7, with 15 bases in between.